These T cell receptor beta chains were read from a single sample in a study of PD-1 blockade in classical Hodgkin lymphoma. Using immunoSEQ multiplex PCR, the repertoire was profiled, and TCRdb retains in-frame clones only, with some absent. The data show over 80,000 clones, around 90% seen once. The sample in question was peripheral blood mononuclear cells (PBMCs), obtained at baseline. The source is a human donor with classical Hodgkin lymphoma. The CDR3 runs from the conserved cysteine through the conserved F or W. Fields, in order: J gene, CDR3 length, D gene, V gene, CDR3 DNA, CDR3 protein. A D gene is named only where the DNA matches it firmly.

j_call: TRBJ2-2; cdr3_length: 14; d_call: -; v_call: TRBV2; cdr3_nt: TGTGCCAGCAGTGCAACAGGGCCCCCTGGGGAGCTGTTTTTT; cdr3_aa: CASSATGPPGELFF
j_call: TRBJ2-7; cdr3_length: 14; d_call: TRBD2; v_call: TRBV7-2; cdr3_nt: TGTGCCAGCAGCTATTCCACTAGCGTCTACGAGCAGTACTTC; cdr3_aa: CASSYSTSVYEQYF
j_call: TRBJ1-5; cdr3_length: 13; d_call: -; v_call: TRBV27; cdr3_nt: TGTGCCAGCAGTTTACAGGGAACGGAGCCCCAGCATTTT; cdr3_aa: CASSLQGTEPQHF
j_call: TRBJ2-3; cdr3_length: 14; d_call: TRBD2; v_call: TRBV18; cdr3_nt: TGTGCCAGCTCACTAGCGGGAGTCGCAGATACGCAGTATTTT; cdr3_aa: CASSLAGVADTQYF
j_call: TRBJ2-1; cdr3_length: 18; d_call: TRBD2; v_call: TRBV5-1; cdr3_nt: TGCGCCAGCAGCTCGACTAGCGGGAGCTTCGGGGGGTACAATGAGCAGTTCTTC; cdr3_aa: CASSSTSGSFGGYNEQFF
j_call: TRBJ2-2; cdr3_length: 16; d_call: TRBD1; v_call: TRBV18; cdr3_nt: TGTGCCAGCTCACTGAATCAGGGGGCGAACACCGGGGAGCTGTTTTTT; cdr3_aa: CASSLNQGANTGELFF
j_call: TRBJ2-1; cdr3_length: 14; d_call: -; v_call: TRBV30; cdr3_nt: TGTGCCTGGAGTACTGGCCAACCGCCAAGTGAGCAGTTCTTC; cdr3_aa: CAWSTGQPPSEQFF
j_call: TRBJ2-6; cdr3_length: 15; d_call: -; v_call: TRBV18; cdr3_nt: TGTGCCAGCTCACCATTACCGTCTGGGGCCAACGTCCTGACTTTC; cdr3_aa: CASSPLPSGANVLTF
j_call: TRBJ1-5; cdr3_length: 12; d_call: -; v_call: TRBV30; cdr3_nt: TGTGCCTGGAGAGGGGCTGGGGGGCCCCAGCATTTT; cdr3_aa: CAWRGAGGPQHF
j_call: TRBJ1-1; cdr3_length: 15; d_call: TRBD1; v_call: TRBV7-9; cdr3_nt: TGTGCCAGCAGCTTGGGGGACAGGGCGGGCACTGAAGCTTTCTTT; cdr3_aa: CASSLGDRAGTEAFF